This T cell receptor (beta chain) is drawn from a study of blood T cell repertoires in COVID-19. The method was immunoSEQ multiplex PCR; TCRdb's version includes in-frame clones alone and lacks a portion of them. The data contain tens of thousands of clones, approximately 92% of them singletons. This clone was recorded once. CDR1 is SGHAT, CDR2 FQNNGV, per germline. The CDR3 spans 16 residues. Deletions cut 2 bases from V and 5 bases from J, with 15 bases between. The source material was peripheral blood. This chain joins TRBV11-2 and TRBJ2-2; possibly TRBD2 for D (6 bases). The sequence was obtained from a human donor in a cohort sampled during active COVID-19. CDR3 coding DNA: TGTGCCAGCAGCTTATTCGCGGGATCGGGGACCGGGGAGCTGTTTTTT. It encodes CASSLFAGSGTGELFF.